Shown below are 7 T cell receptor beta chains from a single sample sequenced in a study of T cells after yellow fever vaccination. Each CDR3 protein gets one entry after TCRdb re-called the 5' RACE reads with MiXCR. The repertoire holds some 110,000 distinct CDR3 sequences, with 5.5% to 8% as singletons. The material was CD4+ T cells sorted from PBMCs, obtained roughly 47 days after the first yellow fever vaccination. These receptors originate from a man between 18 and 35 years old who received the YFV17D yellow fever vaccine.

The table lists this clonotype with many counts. The CDR3 sequence: CASSDPQSYEQYF. The CDR3 DNA follows: TGCGCCAGCAGTGATCCCCAATCCTACGAGCAGTACTTC. The rearrangement links TRBV10-1 to TRBJ2-7; unclear D gene. Germline V gene data show CDR1 as WNHNN and CDR2 as SYGVQD (reference sequence). The V gene lost 3 bases and the J gene lost 1 base, with 7 bases spanning the gap. The CDR3 consists of 13 residues.

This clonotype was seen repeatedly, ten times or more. The CDR3 DNA reads as TGTGCCAGCAGCCAAGGTTACAGGCGCTCCTACGAGCAGTACTTC. The encoded protein is CASSQGYRRSYEQYF. The gene calls are TRBV3-1 and TRBJ2-7, with a possible D match to TRBD1 (5 bases). The V gene lost 1 base and the J gene lost 0 bases, with 10 bases spanning the gap. The CDR3 spans 15 residues. Germline-derived CDR1 and CDR2 are LGHDT and YNNKEL (reference sequence).

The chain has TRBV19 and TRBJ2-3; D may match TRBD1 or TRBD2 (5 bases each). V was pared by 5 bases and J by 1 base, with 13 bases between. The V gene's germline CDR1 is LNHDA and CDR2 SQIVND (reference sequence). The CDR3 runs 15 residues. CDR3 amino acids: CASSQYRGGTDTQYF. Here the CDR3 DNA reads TGTGCCAGTAGTCAGTACCGAGGGGGCACAGATACGCAGTATTTT. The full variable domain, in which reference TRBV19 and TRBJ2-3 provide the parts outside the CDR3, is DGGITQSPKYLFRKEGQNVTLSCEQNLNHDAMYWYRQDPGQGLRLIYYSQIVNDFQKGDIAEGYSVSREKKESFPLTVTSAQKNPTAFYLCASSQYRGGTDTQYFGPGTRLTVL.

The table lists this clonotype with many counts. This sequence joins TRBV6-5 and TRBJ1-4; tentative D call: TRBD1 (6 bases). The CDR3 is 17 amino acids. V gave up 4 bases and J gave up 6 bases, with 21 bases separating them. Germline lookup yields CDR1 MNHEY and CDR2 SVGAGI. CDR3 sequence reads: CASSSRQAVIQYEKLFF. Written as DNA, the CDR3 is TGTGCCAGCAGTTCCCGACAGGCCGTGATCCAGTATGAAAAACTGTTTTTT.

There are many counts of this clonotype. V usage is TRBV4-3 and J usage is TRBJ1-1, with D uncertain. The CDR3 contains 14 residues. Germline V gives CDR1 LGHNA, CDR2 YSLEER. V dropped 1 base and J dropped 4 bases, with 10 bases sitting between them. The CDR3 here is CASSQGPTGTEAFF. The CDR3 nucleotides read TGCGCCAGCAGCCAAGGACCGACGGGCACTGAAGCTTTCTTT.

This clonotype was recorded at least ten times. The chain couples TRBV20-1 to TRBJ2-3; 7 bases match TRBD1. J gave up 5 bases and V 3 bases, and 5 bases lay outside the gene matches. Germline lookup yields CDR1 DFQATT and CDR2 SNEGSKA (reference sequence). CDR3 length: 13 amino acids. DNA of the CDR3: TGCAGTGCTAGTTCTGGACAGGAAGATACGCAGTATTTT. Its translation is CSASSGQEDTQYF.

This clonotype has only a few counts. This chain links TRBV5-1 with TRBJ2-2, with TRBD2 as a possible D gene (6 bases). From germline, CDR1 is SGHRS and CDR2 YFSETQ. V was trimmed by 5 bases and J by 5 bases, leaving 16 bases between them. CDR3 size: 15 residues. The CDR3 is CASSFGTPATGELFF. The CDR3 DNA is TGCGCCAGCAGTTTCGGGACTCCTGCTACCGGGGAGCTGTTTTTT.